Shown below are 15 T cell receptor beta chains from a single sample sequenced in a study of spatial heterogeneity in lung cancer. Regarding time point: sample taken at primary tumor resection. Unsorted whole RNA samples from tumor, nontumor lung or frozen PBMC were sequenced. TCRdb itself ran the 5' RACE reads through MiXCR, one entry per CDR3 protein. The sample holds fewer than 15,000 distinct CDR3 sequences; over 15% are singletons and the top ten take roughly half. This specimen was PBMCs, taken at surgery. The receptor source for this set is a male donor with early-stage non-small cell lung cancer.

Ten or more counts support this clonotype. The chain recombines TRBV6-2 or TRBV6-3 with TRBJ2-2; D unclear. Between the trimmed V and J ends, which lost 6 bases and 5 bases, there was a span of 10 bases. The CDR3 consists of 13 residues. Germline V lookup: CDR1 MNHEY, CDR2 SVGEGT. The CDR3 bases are TGTGCCAGCAGCCCCATCGGAACCGGGGAGCTGTTTTTT. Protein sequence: CASSPIGTGELFF.

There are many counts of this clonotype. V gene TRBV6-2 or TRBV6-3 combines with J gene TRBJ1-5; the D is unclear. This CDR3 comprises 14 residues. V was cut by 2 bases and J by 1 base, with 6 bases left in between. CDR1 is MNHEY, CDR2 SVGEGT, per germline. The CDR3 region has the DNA TGTGCCAGCAGTTACATGGGAAGCAATCAGCCCCAGCATTTT. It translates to CASSYMGSNQPQHF.

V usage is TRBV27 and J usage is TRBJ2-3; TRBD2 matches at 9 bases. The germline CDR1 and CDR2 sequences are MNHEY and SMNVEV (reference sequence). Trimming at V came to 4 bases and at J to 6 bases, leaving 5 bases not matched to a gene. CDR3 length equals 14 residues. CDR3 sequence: CASSSGTSWDTQYF. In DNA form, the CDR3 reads TGTGCCAGCAGTTCGGGGACTAGCTGGGATACGCAGTATTTT.

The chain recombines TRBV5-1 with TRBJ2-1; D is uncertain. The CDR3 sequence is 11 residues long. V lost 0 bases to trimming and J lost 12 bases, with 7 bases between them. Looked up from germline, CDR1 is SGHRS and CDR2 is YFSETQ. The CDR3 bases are TGCGCCAGCAGCTTGGATGAGGCGCAGTTCTTC. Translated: CASSLDEAQFF.

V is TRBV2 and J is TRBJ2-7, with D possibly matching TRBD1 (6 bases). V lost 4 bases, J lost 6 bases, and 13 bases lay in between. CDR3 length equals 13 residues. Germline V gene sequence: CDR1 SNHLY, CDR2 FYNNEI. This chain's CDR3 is CASSGSQGSEQYF. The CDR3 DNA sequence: TGTGCCAGCAGTGGGAGCCAGGGGAGCGAGCAGTACTTC.

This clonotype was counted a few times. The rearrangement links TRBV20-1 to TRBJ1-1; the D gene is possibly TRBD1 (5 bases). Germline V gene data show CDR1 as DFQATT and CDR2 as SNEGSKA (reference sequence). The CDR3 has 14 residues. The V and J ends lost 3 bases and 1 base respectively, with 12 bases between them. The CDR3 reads CSARYRLTNTEAFF. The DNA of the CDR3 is TGCAGTGCTAGGTACAGGTTAACGAACACTGAAGCTTTCTTT.

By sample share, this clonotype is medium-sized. The DNA of the CDR3 is TGTGCCAGCAGCCACAAGACTAGCGCCATTTCATACAATGAGCAGTTCTTC. Its translation is CASSHKTSAISYNEQFF. V is TRBV3-1 and J is TRBJ2-1; 8 bases fit TRBD2. Germline CDR1 LGHDT, CDR2 YNNKEL (reference sequence). Trimming cost V 3 bases and J 4 bases; bases outside gene matches: 11. CDR3 size: 17 residues.

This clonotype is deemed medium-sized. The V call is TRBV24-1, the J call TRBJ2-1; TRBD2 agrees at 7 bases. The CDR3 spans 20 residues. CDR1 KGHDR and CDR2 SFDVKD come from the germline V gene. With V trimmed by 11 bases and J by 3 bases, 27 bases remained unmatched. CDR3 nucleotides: TGTGCCATCGCCCGGGGGGAAGGGGATCCGTTAGGTCACATCTACAATGAGCAGTTCTTC. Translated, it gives CAIARGEGDPLGHIYNEQFF.

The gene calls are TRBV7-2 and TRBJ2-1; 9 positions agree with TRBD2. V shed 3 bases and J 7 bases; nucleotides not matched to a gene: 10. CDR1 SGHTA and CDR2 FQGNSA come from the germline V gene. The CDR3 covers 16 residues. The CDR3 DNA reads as TGTGCCAGCAGCTTGCCTAGCGGGAACCTATGGAATGAGCAGTTCTTC. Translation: CASSLPSGNLWNEQFF. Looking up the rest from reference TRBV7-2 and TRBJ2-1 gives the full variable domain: GAGVSQSPSNKVTEKGKDVELRCDPISGHTALYWYRQSLGQGLEFLIYFQGNSAPDKSGLPSDRFSAERTGGSVSTLTIQRTQQEDSAVYLCASSLPSGNLWNEQFFGPGTRLTVL.

CDR3 coding DNA: TGTGCCAGCAGTTACGGGATGCGGTACGAGCAGTACTTC. Translated, it gives CASSYGMRYEQYF. The rearrangement joins TRBV27 to TRBJ2-7, with TRBD2 as a possible D gene (5 bases). CDR1 and CDR2 (germline): MNHEY, SMNVEV (reference sequence). This CDR3 region has 13 residues. The V gene lost 4 bases and the J gene lost 4 bases, with 11 bases spanning the gap.

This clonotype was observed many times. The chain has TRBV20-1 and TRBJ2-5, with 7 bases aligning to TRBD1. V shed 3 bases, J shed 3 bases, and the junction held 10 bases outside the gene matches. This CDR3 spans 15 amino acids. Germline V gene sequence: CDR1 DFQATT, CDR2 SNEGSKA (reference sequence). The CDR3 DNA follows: TGCAGTGCTAGGCCTGGGGACAGACCGAAAGAGACCCAGTACTTC. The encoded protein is CSARPGDRPKETQYF.

CDR3 nucleotides: TGTGCCAGTAAGAACACCGGGGAGCTGTTTTTT. This sequence encodes CASKNTGELFF. The chain recombines TRBV19 with TRBJ2-2; unclear D gene. The CDR3 spans 11 residues. CDR1 LNHDA and CDR2 SQIVND come from the germline V gene (reference sequence). Trimming left V 7 bases short and J 1 base short, with 1 base between.

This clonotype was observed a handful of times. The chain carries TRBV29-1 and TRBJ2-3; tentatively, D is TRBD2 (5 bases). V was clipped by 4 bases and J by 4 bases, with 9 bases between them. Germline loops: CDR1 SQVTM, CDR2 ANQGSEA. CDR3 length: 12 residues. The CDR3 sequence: CSVVGRPDTQYF. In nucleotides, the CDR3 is TGCAGCGTTGTTGGGAGACCAGATACGCAGTATTTT.

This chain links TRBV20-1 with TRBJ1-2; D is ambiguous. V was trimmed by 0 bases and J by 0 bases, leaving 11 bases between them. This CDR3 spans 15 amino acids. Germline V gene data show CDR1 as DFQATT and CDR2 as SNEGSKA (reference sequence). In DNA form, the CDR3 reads TGCAGTGCTAGAGATCGGGAGGATGCTAACTATGGCTACACCTTC. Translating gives CSARDREDANYGYTF.

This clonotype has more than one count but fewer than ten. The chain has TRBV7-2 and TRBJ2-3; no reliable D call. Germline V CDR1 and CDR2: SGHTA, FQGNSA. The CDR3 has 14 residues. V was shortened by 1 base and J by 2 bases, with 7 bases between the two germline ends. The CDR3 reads CASSLGLLTDTQYF. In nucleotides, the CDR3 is TGTGCCAGCAGCTTAGGGCTGCTCACAGATACGCAGTATTTT.